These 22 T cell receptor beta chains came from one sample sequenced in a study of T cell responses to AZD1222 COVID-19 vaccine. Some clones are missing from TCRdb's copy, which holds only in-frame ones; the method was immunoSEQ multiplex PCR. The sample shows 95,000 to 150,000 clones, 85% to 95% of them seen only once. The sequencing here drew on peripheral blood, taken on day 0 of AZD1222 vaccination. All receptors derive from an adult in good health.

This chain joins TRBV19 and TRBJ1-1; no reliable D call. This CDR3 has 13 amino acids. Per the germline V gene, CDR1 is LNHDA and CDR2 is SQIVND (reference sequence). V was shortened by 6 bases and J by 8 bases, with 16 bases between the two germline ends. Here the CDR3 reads CASRPRRIQEAFF. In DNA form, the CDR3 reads TGTGCCAGTAGGCCCAGACGGATCCAGGAAGCTTTCTTT.

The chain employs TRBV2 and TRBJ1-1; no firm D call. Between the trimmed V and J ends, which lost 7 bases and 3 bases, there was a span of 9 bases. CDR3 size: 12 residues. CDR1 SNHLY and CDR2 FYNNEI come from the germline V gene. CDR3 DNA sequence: TGTGCCAGCAAATATTCGGACACTGAAGCTTTCTTT. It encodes CASKYSDTEAFF.

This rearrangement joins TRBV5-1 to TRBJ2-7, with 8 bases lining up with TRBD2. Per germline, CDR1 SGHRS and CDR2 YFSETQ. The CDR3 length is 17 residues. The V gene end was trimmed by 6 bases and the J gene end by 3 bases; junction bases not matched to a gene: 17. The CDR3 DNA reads TGCGCCAGCACCAGTCCCCGGGGGGGGCGGACAGACTACGAGCAGTACGTC. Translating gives CASTSPRGGRTDYEQYV.

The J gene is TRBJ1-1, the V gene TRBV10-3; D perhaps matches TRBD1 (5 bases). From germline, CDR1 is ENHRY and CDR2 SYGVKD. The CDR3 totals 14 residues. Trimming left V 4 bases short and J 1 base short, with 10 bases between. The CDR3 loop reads CAISGGLGNTEAFF. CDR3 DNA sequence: TGTGCCATCAGTGGGGGCTTGGGGAACACTGAAGCTTTCTTT.

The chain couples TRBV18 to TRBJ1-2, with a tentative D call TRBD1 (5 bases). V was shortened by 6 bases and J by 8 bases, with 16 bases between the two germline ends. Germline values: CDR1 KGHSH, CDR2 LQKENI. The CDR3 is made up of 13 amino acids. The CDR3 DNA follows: TGTGCCAGCTCCCCCCTCGCCAGGGACGGCTACACCTTC. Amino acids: CASSPLARDGYTF.

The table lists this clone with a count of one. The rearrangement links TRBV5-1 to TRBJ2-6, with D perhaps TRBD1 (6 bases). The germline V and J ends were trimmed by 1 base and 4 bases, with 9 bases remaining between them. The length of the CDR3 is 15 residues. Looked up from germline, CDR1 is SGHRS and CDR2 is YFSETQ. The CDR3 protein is CASSLTGTGANVLTF. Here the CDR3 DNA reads TGCGCCAGCAGCTTGACAGGGACGGGGGCCAACGTCCTGACTTTC.

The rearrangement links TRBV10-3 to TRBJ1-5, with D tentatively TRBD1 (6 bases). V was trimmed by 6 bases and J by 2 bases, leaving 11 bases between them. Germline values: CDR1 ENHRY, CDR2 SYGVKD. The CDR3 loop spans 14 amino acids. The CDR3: CAIRGGAGNQPQHF. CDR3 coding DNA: TGTGCCATCAGAGGGGGGGCCGGCAATCAGCCCCAGCATTTT.

The CDR3 DNA is TGTGCCAGCACGACGAGTAAGGGGGGCGGTGAAAAACTGTTTTTT. As protein: CASTTSKGGGEKLFF. The chain uses TRBV25-1 and TRBJ1-4; possible D gene TRBD1, 6 bases. The CDR3 has 15 residues. CDR1 is MGHDK, CDR2 SYGVNS, per germline. V lost 7 bases and J lost 7, with 19 bases in between.

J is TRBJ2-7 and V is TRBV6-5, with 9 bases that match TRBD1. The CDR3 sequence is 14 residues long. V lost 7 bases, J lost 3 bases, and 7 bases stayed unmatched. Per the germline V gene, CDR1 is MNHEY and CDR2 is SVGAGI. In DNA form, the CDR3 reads TGTGCCAGCACCCCAGGGACAGGGATCTACGAGCAGTACTTC. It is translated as CASTPGTGIYEQYF.

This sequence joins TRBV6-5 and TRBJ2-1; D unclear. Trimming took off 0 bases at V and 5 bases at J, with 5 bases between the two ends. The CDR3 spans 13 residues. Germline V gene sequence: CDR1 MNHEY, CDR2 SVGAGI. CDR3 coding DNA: TGTGCCAGCAGTTACTCTAGTCACAATGAGCAGTTCTTC. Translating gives CASSYSSHNEQFF.

CDR3 residues: CASSFGATEAFF. The DNA of the CDR3 is TGTGCCAGCAGCTTCGGGGCTACTGAAGCTTTCTTT. The chain is built from TRBV11-3 and TRBJ1-1; D possibly corresponds to TRBD1 (5 bases). The CDR3 totals 12 residues. Germline V lookup: CDR1 SGHNT, CDR2 YENEEA. The V gene lost 3 bases and the J gene lost 5 bases, with 7 bases spanning the gap.

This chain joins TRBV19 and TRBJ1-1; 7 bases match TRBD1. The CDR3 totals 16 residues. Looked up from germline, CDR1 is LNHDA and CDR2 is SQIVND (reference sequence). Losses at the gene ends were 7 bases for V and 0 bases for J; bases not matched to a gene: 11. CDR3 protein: CASTPHRDRVNTEAFF. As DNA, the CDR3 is TGTGCCAGTACCCCCCACCGGGACAGAGTGAACACTGAAGCTTTCTTT.

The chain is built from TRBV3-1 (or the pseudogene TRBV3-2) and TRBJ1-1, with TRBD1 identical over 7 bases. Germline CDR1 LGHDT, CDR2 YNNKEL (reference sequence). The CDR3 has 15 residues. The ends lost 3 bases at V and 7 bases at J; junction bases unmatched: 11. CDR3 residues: CASSQIPGQTREAFF. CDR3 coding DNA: TGTGCCAGCAGCCAGATTCCGGGACAGACACGTGAAGCTTTCTTT.

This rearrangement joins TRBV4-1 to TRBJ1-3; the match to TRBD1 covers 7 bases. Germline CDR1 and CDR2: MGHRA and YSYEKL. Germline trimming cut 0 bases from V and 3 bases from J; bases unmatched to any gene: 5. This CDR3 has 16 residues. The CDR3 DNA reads TGCGCCAGCAGCCAAGATCCCAGGGGGATTGGAAACACCATATATTTT. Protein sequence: CASSQDPRGIGNTIYF.

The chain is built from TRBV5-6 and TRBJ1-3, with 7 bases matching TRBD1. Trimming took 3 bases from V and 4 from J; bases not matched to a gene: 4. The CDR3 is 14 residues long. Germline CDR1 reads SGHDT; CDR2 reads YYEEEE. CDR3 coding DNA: TGTGCCAGCAGCTCCAGGGGGGCGGGAAACACCATATATTTT. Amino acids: CASSSRGAGNTIYF.

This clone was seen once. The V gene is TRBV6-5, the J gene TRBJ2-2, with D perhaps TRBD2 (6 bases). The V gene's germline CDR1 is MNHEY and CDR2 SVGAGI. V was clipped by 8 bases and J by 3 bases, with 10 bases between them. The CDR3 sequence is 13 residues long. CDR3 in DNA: TGTGCCAGCCGGGACTTCTACACCGGGGAGCTGTTTTTT. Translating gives CASRDFYTGELFF.

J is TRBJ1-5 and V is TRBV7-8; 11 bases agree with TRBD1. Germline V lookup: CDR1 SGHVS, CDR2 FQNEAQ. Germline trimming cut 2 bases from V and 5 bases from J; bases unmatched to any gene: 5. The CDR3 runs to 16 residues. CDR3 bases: TGTGCCAGCAGCTTACGGGACAGGGGGTCGGATCAGCCCCAGCATTTT. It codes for CASSLRDRGSDQPQHF.

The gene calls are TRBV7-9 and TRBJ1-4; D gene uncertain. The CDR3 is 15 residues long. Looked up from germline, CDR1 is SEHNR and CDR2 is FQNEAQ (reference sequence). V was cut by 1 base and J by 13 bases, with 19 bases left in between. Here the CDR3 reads CASSLEALGPPRLFF. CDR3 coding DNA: TGTGCCAGCAGCTTAGAAGCATTAGGGCCTCCTCGACTGTTTTTT. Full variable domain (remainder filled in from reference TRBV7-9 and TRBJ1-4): DTGVSQNPRHKITKRGQNVTFRCDPISEHNRLYWYRQTLGQGPEFLTYFQNEAQLEKSRLLSDRFSAERPKGSFSTLEIQRTEQGDSAMYLCASSLEALGPPRLFFGSGTQLSVL.

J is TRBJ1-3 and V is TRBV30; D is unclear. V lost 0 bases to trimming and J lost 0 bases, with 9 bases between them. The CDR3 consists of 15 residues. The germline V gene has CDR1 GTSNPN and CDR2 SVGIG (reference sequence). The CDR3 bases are TGTGCCTGGAGTGTACTATCCTTCTCTGGAAACACCATATATTTT. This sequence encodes CAWSVLSFSGNTIYF. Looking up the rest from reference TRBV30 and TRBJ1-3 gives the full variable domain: SQTIHQWPATLVQPVGSPLSLECTVEGTSNPNLYWYRQAAGRGLQLLFYSVGIGQISSEVPQNLSASRPQDRQFILSSKKLLLSDSGFYLCAWSVLSFSGNTIYFGEGSWLTVV.

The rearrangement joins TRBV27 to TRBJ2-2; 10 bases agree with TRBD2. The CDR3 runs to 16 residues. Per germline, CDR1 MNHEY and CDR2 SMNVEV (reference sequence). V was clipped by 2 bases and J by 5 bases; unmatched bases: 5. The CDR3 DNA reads TGTGCCAGCAGTTTAGTAGCGGGAGGAGGAACCGGGGAGCTGTTTTTT. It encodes CASSLVAGGGTGELFF.

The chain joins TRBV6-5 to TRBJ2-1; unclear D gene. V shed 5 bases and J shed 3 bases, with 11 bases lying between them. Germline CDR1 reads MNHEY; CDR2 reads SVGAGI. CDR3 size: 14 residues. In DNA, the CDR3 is TGTGCCAGCAGTCCCGTCTTGCACTACAATGAGCAGTTCTTC. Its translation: CASSPVLHYNEQFF.

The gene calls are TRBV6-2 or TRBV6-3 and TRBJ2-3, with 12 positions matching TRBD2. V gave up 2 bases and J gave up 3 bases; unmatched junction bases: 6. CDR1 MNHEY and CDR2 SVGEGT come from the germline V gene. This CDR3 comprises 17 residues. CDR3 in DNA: TGTGCCAGCAGTTACCCGACTAGCGGGAGAGGTACAGATACGCAGTATTTT. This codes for CASSYPTSGRGTDTQYF.